Below are 14 T cell receptor beta chains sequenced from a single sample in a study of blood T cell repertoires in COVID-19 (dated by TCRdb to between 2020 and 2021). The method was the immunoSEQ multiplex PCR assay. Entries here come from immuneACCESS through TCRdb and include only in-frame sequences with V and J called. Some clones fail to appear in such tables; in the studies checked, an unresolved V gene covers under half of the shortfall, and the cause of the remainder is unknown. This sample has about 270,000 clones in its table, and just under 90% of those were observed once. Roughly 4.3% of the sample is taken by the ten largest. The sample comprised PBMCs or T cells enriched from blood (not recorded which). These receptors originate from a woman aged 25 to 39 with acute COVID-19.

The chain recombines TRBV14 with TRBJ2-1; 8 bases are shared with TRBD2. Per germline, CDR1 SGHDN and CDR2 FVKESK. V shed 6 bases, J shed 8 bases, and the junction held 12 bases outside the gene matches. The CDR3 extends over 15 amino acids. The CDR3 loop is CASSDRLAQQDEQFF. The CDR3 nucleotides are TGTGCCAGCAGTGACAGACTAGCGCAGCAGGATGAGCAGTTCTTC.

V and J are TRBV12-5 and TRBJ2-1, with 14 bases fitting TRBD2. The V segment lost 5 bases and the J segment 1 base; nucleotides outside the gene matches: 7. Per germline, CDR1 LGHNT and CDR2 FRNRAP. The CDR3 contains 18 residues. DNA for the CDR3: TGTGCTAGTGGTGCTGGGACTAGCGGGAGTGGGTCCTACAATGAGCAGTTCTTC. Encoded protein: CASGAGTSGSGSYNEQFF.

This sequence joins TRBV11-2 and TRBJ2-1; 12 nucleotides agree with TRBD2. Trimming cost V 5 bases and J 5 bases; bases outside gene matches: 10. The CDR3 covers 17 residues. Germline V gives CDR1 SGHAT, CDR2 FQNNGV. This chain's CDR3 is CASSQGPSGRENNEQFF. The CDR3 region has the DNA TGTGCCAGCAGCCAGGGGCCTAGCGGGAGGGAAAACAATGAGCAGTTCTTC.

V is TRBV6-4 and J is TRBJ2-1; TRBD2 agrees at 11 bases. The junction had 2 bases not matched to a gene; V was cut back by 3 bases and J by 4 bases. Germline V gene lookup returns CDR1 MRHNA and CDR2 SNTAGT. The CDR3 spans 15 residues. CDR3 region: CASSDGLAGYNEQFF. CDR3 DNA: TGTGCCAGCAGTGATGGACTAGCGGGTTACAATGAGCAGTTCTTC.

This chain uses TRBV2 with TRBJ1-3; no firm D call. The CDR3 is made up of 13 amino acids. Germline CDR1 SNHLY, CDR2 FYNNEI. V was trimmed by 4 bases and J by 4 bases, leaving 8 bases between them. CDR3 loop: CASSAARGNTIYF. CDR3 nucleotides: TGTGCCAGCAGTGCAGCGAGGGGAAACACCATATATTTT.

This chain connects TRBV3-1 (or the pseudogene TRBV3-2) to TRBJ2-7; the match to TRBD1 covers 11 bases. In germline, CDR1 is LGHDT, CDR2 YNNKEL (reference sequence). The CDR3 covers 16 residues. V was clipped by 3 bases and J by 2 bases; unmatched bases: 6. The CDR3 DNA follows: TGTGCCAGCAGCCATCTCGGGACAGGGGGAACCTACGAGCAGTACTTC. This encodes CASSHLGTGGTYEQYF.

This chain uses TRBV28 with TRBJ2-6; D unclear. This CDR3 is built from 13 residues. Trimming took 7 bases from V and 0 from J, leaving 4 bases between them. Germline assignment: CDR1 MDHEN and CDR2 SYDVKM. The CDR3 DNA sequence: TGTGCCAGCAAGAGCTCTGGGGCCAACGTCCTGACTTTC. Translation: CASKSSGANVLTF.

V is TRBV10-3 and J is TRBJ2-7; 7 nucleotides match TRBD2. V lost 10 bases, J lost 3 bases, and 15 bases stayed unmatched. Per germline, CDR1 ENHRY and CDR2 SYGVKD. The CDR3 totals 15 residues. The CDR3, as DNA: TGTGCCACCCAAGGTGGGGAGGGCCGAGGCTACGAGCAGTACTTC. It yields the protein CATQGGEGRGYEQYF.

This sequence joins TRBV27 and TRBJ1-1, with a weak D call TRBD1 (5 bases). There are 15 residues in the CDR3. The germline V gene encodes CDR1 MNHEY and CDR2 SMNVEV (reference sequence). The V end was cut by 5 bases, the J end by 4 bases, with 17 bases between. The CDR3 region is CASSIFRAGGTEAFF. CDR3 nucleotides: TGTGCCAGCAGTATCTTTCGGGCGGGGGGCACTGAAGCTTTCTTT.

The CDR3 sequence: CASSYRTGQAGEQYF. CDR3 bases: TGTGCCAGCAGCTACCGGACGGGACAGGCGGGGGAGCAGTACTTC. The chain employs TRBV7-9 and TRBJ2-7, with 8 bases that match TRBD1. The ends lost 4 bases at V and 7 bases at J; junction bases unmatched: 12. This CDR3 is built from 15 residues. Germline V lookup: CDR1 SEHNR, CDR2 FQNEAQ (reference sequence).

The chain carries TRBV10-2 and TRBJ2-7; D gene ambiguous. The CDR3 totals 14 residues. Germline CDR1 and CDR2: WSHSY and SAAADI. V gave up 5 bases and J gave up 2 bases, with 13 bases separating them. The CDR3 spells CASSHNSPAYEQYF. The DNA of the CDR3 is TGCGCCAGCAGTCACAATAGCCCTGCCTACGAGCAGTACTTC.

In its sample, this clone was seen once. The chain couples TRBV12-3 or TRBV12-4 to TRBJ2-7, with TRBD2 matching 11 bases. Trimming at V came to 6 bases and at J to 4 bases, leaving 2 bases not matched to a gene. This CDR3 is 13 amino acids long. This CDR3 is CASRGTSGYEQYF. In nucleotides, the CDR3 is TGTGCCAGCAGGGGGACTAGCGGTTACGAGCAGTACTTC.

In this sample, this clone turned up once. This chain joins TRBV28 and TRBJ1-1; D gene ambiguous. The CDR3 extends over 13 amino acids. CDR1 MDHEN and CDR2 SYDVKM come from the germline V gene. Between the trimmed V and J ends, which lost 6 bases and 0 bases, there was a span of 8 bases. CDR3 in amino acids: CASRLNLNTEAFF. CDR3 DNA: TGTGCCAGCAGACTGAATTTGAACACTGAAGCTTTCTTT. Complete variable domain (other parts from reference TRBV28 and TRBJ1-1): DVKVTQSSRYLVKRTGEKVFLECVQDMDHENMFWYRQDPGLGLRLIYFSYDVKMKEKGDIPEGYSVSREKKERFSLILESASTNQTSMYLCASRLNLNTEAFFGQGTRLTVV.

The J gene is TRBJ1-3, the V gene TRBV5-1, with TRBD1 matching 7 bases. V shed 4 bases and J 4 bases; nucleotides not matched to a gene: 8. The germline V gene encodes CDR1 SGHRS and CDR2 YFSETQ. The CDR3 runs 15 residues. The CDR3, as DNA: TGCGCCAGCAGCCTACAGGGGCTGGGAGGAAACACCATATATTTT. Translated, it gives CASSLQGLGGNTIYF.